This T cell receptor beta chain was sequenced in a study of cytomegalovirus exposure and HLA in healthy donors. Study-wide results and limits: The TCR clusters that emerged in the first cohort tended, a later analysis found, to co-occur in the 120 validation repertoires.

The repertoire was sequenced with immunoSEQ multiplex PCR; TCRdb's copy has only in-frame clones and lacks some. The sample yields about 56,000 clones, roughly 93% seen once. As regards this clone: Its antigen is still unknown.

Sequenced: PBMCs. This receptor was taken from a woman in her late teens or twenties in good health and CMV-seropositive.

The CDR3, as DNA: TGTGCCAGCAGCTTGGGCGGGCAGGGGGCGCAATACGAAGCTTTCTTT. Its translation is CASSLGGQGAQYEAFF. The rearrangement joins TRBV5-6 to TRBJ1-1; TRBD1 agrees at 8 bases. Germline V gene data show CDR1 as SGHDT and CDR2 as YYEEEE. The V gene end was trimmed by 0 bases and the J gene end by 8 bases; junction bases not matched to a gene: 12. The CDR3 runs to 16 residues.